The T cell receptor (beta chain) described here comes from a study of Graves' ophthalmopathy and Graves' hyperthyroidism. Study-wide findings and caveats: Appearing in blood as well were most expanded thyroid clonotypes above 0.001 frequency.

Stable hyperthyroidism meant no progression to ophthalmopathy within 18 months of follow-up. Hyperthyroidism patients, aged 18 to 65, were newly diagnosed, under 2 months' duration. Establishment of the diagnosis relied upon clinical symptoms, serum thyroxine, TRAb, thyroid ultrasound and orbital computed tomography. CDR1 is SGHRS and CDR2 is YFSETQ in the germline V gene. There are 16 residues in the CDR3. The V segment lost 0 bases and the J segment 3 bases; nucleotides outside the gene matches: 7. From RNA, the CDR3 regions of TCR beta chains were amplified and sequenced. HTBI primers primed a first-round RT-PCR, and a second-round multiplex PCR followed. One entry per CDR3 protein, called by TCRdb with MiXCR from the multiplex PCR reads. This sample yields roughly 610,000 distinct CDR3 sequences, of which about 20% are seen a single time; roughly 7.4% belongs to the top ten. Points on this clonotype: Antigen specificity is unknown.

Sequencing was carried out using peripheral blood. J is TRBJ1-2 and V is TRBV5-1, with 8 nucleotides matching TRBD1. The sequence derives from a woman aged 18 to 35 with stable Graves' hyperthyroidism. Some clones in this sample may be carry-over from other donors' samples. CDR3 protein: CASSLEVPGGDYGYTF. The CDR3 bases are TGCGCCAGCAGCTTGGAGGTGCCAGGGGGCGACTATGGCTACACCTTC.